In this sample, the clone carrying this T cell receptor (beta chain) turned up many times. Both iRepertoire HTBI primers and Arm-PCR of CDR3 regions were used to build the TCR beta libraries. Via MiXCR, TCRdb re-called the multiplex PCR reads, giving one row per CDR3 protein. The table has 400,000 to 500,000 distinct CDR3 sequences, around 17% seen once; the top ten hold about 23%. CDR3 length equals 15 residues. J gave up 6 bases and V 0 bases, and 7 bases lay outside the gene matches. Germline CDR1 is DFQATT and CDR2 is SNEGSKA (reference sequence). This record comes from a study of regulatory T cells in long-lasting Graves disease. Time point specified: newly diagnosed GD, antithyroid drugs for less than 3 months. With RNA extracted from PBMCs as input, the TCR library was made. Diagnosis followed American Thyroid Association guidelines for Graves' disease. This same sample was also taken into another study, of T cells in Graves' hyperthyroidism and ophthalmopathy. From that second work: The majority of expanded thyroid clonotypes above 0.001 also appeared in blood. Before onset, by a median of approximately 5.9 months, the model predicted ophthalmopathy.

This rearrangement joins TRBV20-1 to TRBJ2-3; 9 nucleotides line up with TRBD2. This TCR came from a woman aged 18 to 35 with Graves disease. This specimen was peripheral blood mononuclear cells (PBMCs), taken at new diagnosis, from a patient treated with antithyroid drugs. Written as DNA, the CDR3 is TGCAGTGCTAGAGATTCCCTAGCGGGATGGGATACGCAGTATTTT. Translated: CSARDSLAGWDTQYF.